Included here is one T cell receptor (beta chain) sequence, with context. The sample comes from a study of blood T cell repertoires in COVID-19. Across the whole study: There were acute and convalescent COVID-19 samples, and they came from the United States, Italy and Spain. Nucleic acid was either cDNA or gDNA, and it came from T cells, B-cell-depleted T cells, or PBMCs.

As originally analysed: Amplified reference gene primers provided the basis for estimating nucleated cell counts. Method: immunoSEQ multiplex PCR; TCRdb's copy keeps in-frame clones and lacks some. The V and J calls and the clone size are those of that table, but D and trimming were determined from the DNA. The repertoire includes around 220,000 clones, around 88% of them detected once, and 1.4% to 1.5% sits in the top ten. This TCR was sampled from a man aged 18 to 30 with active or convalescent COVID-19. Sequences were obtained from peripheral blood.

CDR3 nucleotides: TGTGCCAGCAGCCAAGGGGACTCAGTCGGGCAGTACTTC. It specifies CASSQGDSVGQYF. This chain links TRBV4-2 with TRBJ2-7; TRBD2 might be the D (6 bases). Trimming took off 1 base at V and 9 bases at J, with 13 bases between the two ends. Germline CDR1 LGHNA, CDR2 YNFKEQ. The CDR3 is 13 residues long.